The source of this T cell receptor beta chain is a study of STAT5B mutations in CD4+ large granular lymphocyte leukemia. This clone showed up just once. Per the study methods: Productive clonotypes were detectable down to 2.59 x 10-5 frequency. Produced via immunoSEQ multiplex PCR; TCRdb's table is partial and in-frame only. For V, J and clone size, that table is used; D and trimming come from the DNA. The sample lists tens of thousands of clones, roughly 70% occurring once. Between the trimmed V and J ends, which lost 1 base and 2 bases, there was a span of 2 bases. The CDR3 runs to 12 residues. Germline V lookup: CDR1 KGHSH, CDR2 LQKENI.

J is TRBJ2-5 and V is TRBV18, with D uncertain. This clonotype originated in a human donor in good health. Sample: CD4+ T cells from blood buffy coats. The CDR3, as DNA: TGTGCCAGCTCACCACAGCAAGAGACCCAGTACTTC. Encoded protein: CASSPQQETQYF.